Here is one TCR beta chain with its context. This specimen comes from a study of blood T cell repertoires in COVID-19. Study at large: The study drew acute and convalescent COVID-19 samples from the United States, Italy and Spain. The analysed material was cDNA or gDNA that came from T cells, B-cell-depleted T cells, or PBMCs.

TCRdb's table, derived via immunoSEQ multiplex PCR, lists solely in-frame clones and lacks some. The data contain over 250,000 clones, approximately 87% of them singletons. Germline V gene sequence: CDR1 LNHNV, CDR2 YYDKDF (reference sequence). The length of the CDR3 is 14 residues. Trimming removed 3 bases from V and 7 bases from J; junction bases left unmatched: 4. The receptor's source is a woman in her thirties or forties who had recovered from COVID-19. The sample was peripheral blood. V is TRBV15 and J is TRBJ1-1; 11 nucleotides match TRBD1. The CDR3 DNA is TGTGCCACCAGCAGGAGGACAGGGGGCTATGAAGCTTTCTTT. Amino acid sequence: CATSRRTGGYEAFF.